These T cell receptor beta chains were read from a single sample in a study of T-cell memory formation after mild COVID-19. One entry per CDR3 protein results from TCRdb running MiXCR on the 5' RACE reads. In the table there are 560,000 or so distinct CDR3 sequences, around 15% of which are singletons. The sequenced sample was PBMCs or a T cell subset sorted from them (not recorded which). These receptors all stem from an adult woman who had mild COVID-19 (a few samples of this study predate the infection). Cell type and time point are not known. CDR3s include the opening cysteine and the closing phenylalanine or tryptophan. Size is stated for part of the rows, as once, few or many counts, or as a class when the clone is expanded.

>TRBJ2-3|TRBV7-6|NA
CASSFPPTDTQYF
>TRBJ1-1|TRBV7-6|NA
CASYSATEAFF
>TRBJ1-6|TRBV7-2|NA
CASSLVASRMNSPLHF
>TRBJ2-2|TRBV4-2|few
CASSQEPVRVAAGELFF
>TRBJ2-5|TRBV7-9|NA
CARRRGGGETQYF
>TRBJ2-3|TRBV7-9|few
CASPGQGFSLPDTQYF
>TRBJ2-7|TRBV5-1|few
CASGFRTTQDEQYF
>TRBJ2-1|TRBV20-1|few
CSAKSGPRNEQFF
>TRBJ2-1|TRBV5-1|many
CASSLFFGGNEQFF
>TRBJ2-7|TRBV6-5|few
CASSPGQGKNEQYF
>TRBJ1-1|TRBV18|few
CASSRKAGGLDTEAFF
>TRBJ2-7|TRBV5-1|few
CASSLAGRSEQYF
>TRBJ2-7|TRBV12-3/TRBV12-4|NA
CASSLSGGPYEQYF
>TRBJ2-7|TRBV7-2|NA
CASSQTGRATHEQYF
>TRBJ2-7|TRBV4-2|NA
CASSQDRAGSSYEQYF
>TRBJ2-3|TRBV12-3/TRBV12-4|NA
CASSLIGRTDTQYF
>TRBJ1-1|TRBV4-1|once
CASSQGTGTNEAFF
>TRBJ2-6|TRBV6-5|few
CASNGARGQGSGANVLTF
>TRBJ1-1|TRBV24-1|NA
CATSDRGTEAFF
>TRBJ2-5|TRBV20-1|few
CSAISGGWKETQYF